This T cell receptor beta chain was retrieved from a study of blood T cell repertoires in COVID-19. Study-wide background: Spain, Italy and the United States supplied samples that represented acute and convalescent COVID-19. From T cells, B-cell-depleted T cells, or PBMCs came the material, which was cDNA or gDNA.

V was pared by 6 bases and J by 5 bases, with 6 bases of the junction left unmatched. Germline V gene lookup returns CDR1 MNHNY and CDR2 SVGAGI (reference sequence). The CDR3 covers 14 residues. Clones were read by immunoSEQ multiplex PCR, and TCRdb kept only the in-frame ones, dropping some. The table shows 55,000 to 80,000 clones, with more than 60% occurring only once. This clone was detected only once. This chain connects TRBV6-6 to TRBJ1-2, with 10 bases identical to TRBD1. This TCR came from a woman of 80 years or more with active or convalescent COVID-19. The sequenced sample was peripheral blood. This CDR3 is CASSHEGQGYGYTF. The CDR3 bases are TGTGCCAGCAGCCACGAGGGACAGGGGTATGGCTACACCTTC.